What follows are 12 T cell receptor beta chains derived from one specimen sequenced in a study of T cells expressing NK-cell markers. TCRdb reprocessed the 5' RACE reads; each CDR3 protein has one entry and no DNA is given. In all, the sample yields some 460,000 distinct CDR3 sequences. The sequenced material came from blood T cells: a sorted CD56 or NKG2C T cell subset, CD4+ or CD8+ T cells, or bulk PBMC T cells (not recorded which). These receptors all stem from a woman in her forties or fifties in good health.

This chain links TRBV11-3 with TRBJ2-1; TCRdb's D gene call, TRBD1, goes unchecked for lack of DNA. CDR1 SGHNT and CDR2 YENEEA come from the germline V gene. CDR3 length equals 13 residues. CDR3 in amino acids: CASSFYGGNEQFF. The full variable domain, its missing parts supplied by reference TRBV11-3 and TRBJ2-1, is EAGVVQSPRYKIIEKKQPVAFWCNPISGHNTLYWYLQNLGQGPELLIRYENEEAVDDSQLPKDRFSAERLKGVDSTLKIQPAELGDSAVYLCASSFYGGNEQFFGPGTRLTVL.

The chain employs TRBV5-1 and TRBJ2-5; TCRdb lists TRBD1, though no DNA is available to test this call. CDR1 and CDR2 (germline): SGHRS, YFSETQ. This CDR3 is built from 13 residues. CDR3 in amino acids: CASSLPGTETQYF.

CDR3 protein: CASSPSLRYEQYF. This chain uses TRBV7-2 with TRBJ2-7; TCRdb outputs TRBD2, but without DNA this stays unchecked. The CDR3 loop spans 13 amino acids. The germline V gene encodes CDR1 SGHTA and CDR2 FQGNSA.

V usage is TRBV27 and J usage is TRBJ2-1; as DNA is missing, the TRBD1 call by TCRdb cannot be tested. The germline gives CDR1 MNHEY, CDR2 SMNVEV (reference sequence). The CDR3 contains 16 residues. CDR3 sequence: CASYKTGGVFFSEQFF.

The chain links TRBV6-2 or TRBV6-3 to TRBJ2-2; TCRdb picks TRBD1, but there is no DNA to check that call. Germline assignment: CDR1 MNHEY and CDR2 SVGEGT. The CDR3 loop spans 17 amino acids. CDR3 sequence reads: CASRGGGSLPGTGELFF.

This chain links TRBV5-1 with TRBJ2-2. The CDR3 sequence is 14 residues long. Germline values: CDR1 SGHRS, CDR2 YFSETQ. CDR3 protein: CASSFEGSTGELFF.

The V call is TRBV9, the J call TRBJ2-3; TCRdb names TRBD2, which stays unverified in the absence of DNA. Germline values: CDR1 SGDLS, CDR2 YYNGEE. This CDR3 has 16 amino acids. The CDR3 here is CASSVGPGTRGDTQYF.

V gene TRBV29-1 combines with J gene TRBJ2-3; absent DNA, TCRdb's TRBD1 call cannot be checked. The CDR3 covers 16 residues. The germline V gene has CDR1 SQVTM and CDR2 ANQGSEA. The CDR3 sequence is CSVENQGQGSTDTQYF.

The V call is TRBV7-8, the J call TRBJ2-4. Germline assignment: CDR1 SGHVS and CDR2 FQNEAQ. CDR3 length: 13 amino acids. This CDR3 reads CASSLTGVNIQYF.

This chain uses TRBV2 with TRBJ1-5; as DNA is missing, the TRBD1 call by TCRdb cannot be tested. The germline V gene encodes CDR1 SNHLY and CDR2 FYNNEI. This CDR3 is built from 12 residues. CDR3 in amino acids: CASNRDNQPQHF.

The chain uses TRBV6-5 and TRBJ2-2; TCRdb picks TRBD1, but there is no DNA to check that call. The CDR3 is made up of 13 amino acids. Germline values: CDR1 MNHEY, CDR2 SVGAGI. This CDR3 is CAGRDTNTGELFF.

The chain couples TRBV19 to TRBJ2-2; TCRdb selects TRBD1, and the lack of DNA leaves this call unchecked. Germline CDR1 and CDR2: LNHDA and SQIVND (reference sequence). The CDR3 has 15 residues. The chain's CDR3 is CASSILPGQGGELFF.